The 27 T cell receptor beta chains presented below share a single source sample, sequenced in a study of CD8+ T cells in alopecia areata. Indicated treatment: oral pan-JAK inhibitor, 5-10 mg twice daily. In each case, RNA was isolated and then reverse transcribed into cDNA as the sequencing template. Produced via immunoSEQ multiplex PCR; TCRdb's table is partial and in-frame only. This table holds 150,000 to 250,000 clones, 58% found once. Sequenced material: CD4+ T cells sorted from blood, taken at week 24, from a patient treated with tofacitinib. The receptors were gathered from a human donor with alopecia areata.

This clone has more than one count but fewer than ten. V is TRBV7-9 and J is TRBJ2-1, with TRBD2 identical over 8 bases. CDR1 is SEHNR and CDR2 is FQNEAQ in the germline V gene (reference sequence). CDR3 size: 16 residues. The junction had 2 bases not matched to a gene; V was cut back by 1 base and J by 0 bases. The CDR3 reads CASSLVSGTSYNEQFF. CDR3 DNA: TGTGCCAGCAGCTTAGTTAGCGGGACCTCCTACAATGAGCAGTTCTTC.

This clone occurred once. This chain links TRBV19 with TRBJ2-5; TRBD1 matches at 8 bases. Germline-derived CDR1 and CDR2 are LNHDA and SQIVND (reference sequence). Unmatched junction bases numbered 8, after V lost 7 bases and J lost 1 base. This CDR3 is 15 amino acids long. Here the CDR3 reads CASNSAGGGQETQYF. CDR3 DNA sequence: TGTGCCAGTAACTCGGCAGGGGGCGGCCAAGAGACCCAGTACTTC. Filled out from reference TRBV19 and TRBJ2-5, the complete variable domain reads DGGITQSPKYLFRKEGQNVTLSCEQNLNHDAMYWYRQDPGQGLRLIYYSQIVNDFQKGDIAEGYSVSREKKESFPLTVTSAQKNPTAFYLCASNSAGGGQETQYFGPGTRLLVL.

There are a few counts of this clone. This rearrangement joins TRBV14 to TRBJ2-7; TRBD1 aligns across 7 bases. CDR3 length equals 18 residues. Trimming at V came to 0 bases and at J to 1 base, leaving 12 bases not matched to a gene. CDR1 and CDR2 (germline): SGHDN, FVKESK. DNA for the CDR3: TGTGCCAGCAGCCAAGATGGGTCATGGGACAGCCCATCCTACGAGCAGTACTTC. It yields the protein CASSQDGSWDSPSYEQYF.

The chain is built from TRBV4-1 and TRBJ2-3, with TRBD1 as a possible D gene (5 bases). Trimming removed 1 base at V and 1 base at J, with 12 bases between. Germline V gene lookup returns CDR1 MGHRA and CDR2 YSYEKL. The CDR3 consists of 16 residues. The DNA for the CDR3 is TGCGCCAGCAGCCAAGTTTGGGGCGGACGCACAGATACGCAGTATTTT. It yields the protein CASSQVWGGRTDTQYF.

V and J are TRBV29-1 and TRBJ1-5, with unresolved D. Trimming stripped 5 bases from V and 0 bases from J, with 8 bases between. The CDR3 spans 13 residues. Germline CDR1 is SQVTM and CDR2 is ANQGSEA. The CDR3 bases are TGCAGCGTTCAACTTTTTAGCAATCAGCCCCAGCATTTT. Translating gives CSVQLFSNQPQHF. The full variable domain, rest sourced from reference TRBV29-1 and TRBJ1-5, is SAVISQKPSRDICQRGTSLTIQCQVDSQVTMMFWYRQQPGQSLTLIATANQGSEATYESGFVIDKFPISRPNLTFSTLTVSNMSPEDSSIYLCSVQLFSNQPQHFGDGTRLSIL.

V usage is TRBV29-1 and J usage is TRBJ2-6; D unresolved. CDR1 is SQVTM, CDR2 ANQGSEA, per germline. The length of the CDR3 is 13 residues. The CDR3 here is CSTAERGANVLTF. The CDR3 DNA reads TGCAGTACTGCAGAACGGGGGGCCAACGTCCTGACTTTC.

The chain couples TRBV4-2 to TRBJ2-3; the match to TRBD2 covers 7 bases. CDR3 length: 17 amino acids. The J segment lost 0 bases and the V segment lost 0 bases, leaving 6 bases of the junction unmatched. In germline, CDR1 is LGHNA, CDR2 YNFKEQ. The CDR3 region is CASSQELPGGSTDTQYF. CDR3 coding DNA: TGTGCCAGCAGCCAAGAGCTTCCGGGGGGAAGCACAGATACGCAGTATTTT.

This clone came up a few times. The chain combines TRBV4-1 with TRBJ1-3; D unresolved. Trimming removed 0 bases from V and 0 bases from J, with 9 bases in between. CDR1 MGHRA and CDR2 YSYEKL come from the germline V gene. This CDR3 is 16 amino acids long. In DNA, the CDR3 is TGCGCCAGCAGCCAAGATAGAAGAAGCTCTGGAAACACCATATATTTT. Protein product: CASSQDRRSSGNTIYF.

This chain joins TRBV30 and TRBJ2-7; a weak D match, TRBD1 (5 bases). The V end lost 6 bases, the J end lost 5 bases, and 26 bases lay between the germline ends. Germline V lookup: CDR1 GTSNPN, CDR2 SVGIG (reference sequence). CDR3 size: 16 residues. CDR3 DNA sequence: TGTGCCTGTGCGACAGACTTCAAGACCTCATACGACGAGCAGTACTTC. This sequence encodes CACATDFKTSYDEQYF.

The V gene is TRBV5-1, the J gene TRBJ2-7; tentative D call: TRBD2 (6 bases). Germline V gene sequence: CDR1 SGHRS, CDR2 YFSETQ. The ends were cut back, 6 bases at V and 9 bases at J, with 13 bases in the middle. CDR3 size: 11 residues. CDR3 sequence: CASKEGPWQYF. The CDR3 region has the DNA TGCGCCAGCAAGGAGGGTCCGTGGCAGTACTTC.

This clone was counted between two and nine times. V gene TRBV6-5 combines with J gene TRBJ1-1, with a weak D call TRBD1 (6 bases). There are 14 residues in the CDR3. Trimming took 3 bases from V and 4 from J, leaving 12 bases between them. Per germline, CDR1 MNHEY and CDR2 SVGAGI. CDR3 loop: CASSYYDRTTEAFF. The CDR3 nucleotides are TGTGCCAGCAGTTATTACGACAGGACCACTGAAGCTTTCTTT.

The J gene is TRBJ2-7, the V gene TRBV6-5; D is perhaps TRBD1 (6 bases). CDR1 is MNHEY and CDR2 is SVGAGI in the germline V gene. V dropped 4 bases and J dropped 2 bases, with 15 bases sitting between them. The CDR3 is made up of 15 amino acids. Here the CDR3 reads CASSSLDSKTYEQYF. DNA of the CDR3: TGTGCCAGCAGTTCCCTGGACAGTAAGACCTACGAGCAGTACTTC.

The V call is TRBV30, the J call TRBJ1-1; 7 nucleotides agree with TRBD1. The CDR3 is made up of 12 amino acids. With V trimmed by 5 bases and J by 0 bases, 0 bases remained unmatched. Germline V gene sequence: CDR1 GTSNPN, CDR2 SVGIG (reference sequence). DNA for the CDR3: TGTGCCTGGCAGGGGGTGAACACTGAAGCTTTCTTT. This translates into CAWQGVNTEAFF. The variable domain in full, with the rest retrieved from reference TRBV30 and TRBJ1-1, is SQTIHQWPATLVQPVGSPLSLECTVEGTSNPNLYWYRQAAGRGLQLLFYSVGIGQISSEVPQNLSASRPQDRQFILSSKKLLLSDSGFYLCAWQGVNTEAFFGQGTRLTVV.

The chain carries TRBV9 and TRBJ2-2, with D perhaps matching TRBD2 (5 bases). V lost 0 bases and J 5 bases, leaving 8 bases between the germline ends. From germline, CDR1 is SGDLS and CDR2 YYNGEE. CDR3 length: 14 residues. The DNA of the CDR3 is TGTGCCAGCAGCGTAGCTAGCATAACCGGGGAGCTGTTTTTT. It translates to CASSVASITGELFF.

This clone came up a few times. The CDR3 DNA is TGTGCCACCAGCAGAGATCCGAGAAATGAGCAGTTCTTC. This codes for CATSRDPRNEQFF. V is TRBV15 and J is TRBJ2-1; D unclear. Germline V CDR1 and CDR2: LNHNV, YYDKDF (reference sequence). The CDR3 contains 13 residues. Trimming shortened V by 0 bases and J by 7 bases, and 7 bases separated the two germline ends.

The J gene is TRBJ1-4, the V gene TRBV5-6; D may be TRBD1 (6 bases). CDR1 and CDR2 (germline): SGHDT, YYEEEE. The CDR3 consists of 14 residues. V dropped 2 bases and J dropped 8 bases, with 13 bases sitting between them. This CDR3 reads CASSLQGSKEKLFF. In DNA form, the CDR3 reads TGTGCCAGCAGCTTACAGGGAAGCAAGGAAAAACTGTTTTTT.

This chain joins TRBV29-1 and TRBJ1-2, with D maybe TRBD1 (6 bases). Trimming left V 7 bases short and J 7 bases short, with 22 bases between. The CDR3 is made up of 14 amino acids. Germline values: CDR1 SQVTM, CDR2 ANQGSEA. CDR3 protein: CSARKQGQFGGYTF. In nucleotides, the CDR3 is TGCAGCGCCCGCAAACAAGGACAGTTTGGTGGCTACACCTTC. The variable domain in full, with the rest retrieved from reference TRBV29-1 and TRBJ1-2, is SAVISQKPSRDICQRGTSLTIQCQVDSQVTMMFWYRQQPGQSLTLIATANQGSEATYESGFVIDKFPISRPNLTFSTLTVSNMSPEDSSIYLCSARKQGQFGGYTFGSGTRLTVV.

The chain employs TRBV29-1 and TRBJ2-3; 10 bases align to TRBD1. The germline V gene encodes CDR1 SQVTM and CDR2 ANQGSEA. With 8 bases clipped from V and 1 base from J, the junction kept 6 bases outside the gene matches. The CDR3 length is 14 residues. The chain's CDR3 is CSKPGTGGTDTQYF. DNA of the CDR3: TGCAGCAAACCGGGGACAGGGGGCACAGATACGCAGTATTTT.

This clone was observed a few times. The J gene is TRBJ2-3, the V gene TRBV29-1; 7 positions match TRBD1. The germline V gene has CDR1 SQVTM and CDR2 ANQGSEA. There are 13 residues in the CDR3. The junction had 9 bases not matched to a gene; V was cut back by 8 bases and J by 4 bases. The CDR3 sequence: CSTDRVVADTQYF. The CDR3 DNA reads TGCAGCACCGACAGGGTCGTCGCAGATACGCAGTATTTT.

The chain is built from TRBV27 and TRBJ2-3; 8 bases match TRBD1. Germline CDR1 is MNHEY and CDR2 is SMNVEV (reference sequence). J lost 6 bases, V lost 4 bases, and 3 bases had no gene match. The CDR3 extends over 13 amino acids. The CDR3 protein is CASSWTGRDTQYF. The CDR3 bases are TGTGCCAGCAGTTGGACAGGGCGGGATACGCAGTATTTT.

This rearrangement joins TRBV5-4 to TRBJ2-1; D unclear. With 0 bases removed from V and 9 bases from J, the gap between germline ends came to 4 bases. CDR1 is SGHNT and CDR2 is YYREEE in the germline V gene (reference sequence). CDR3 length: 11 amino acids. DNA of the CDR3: TGTGCCAGCAGCTTGGTTGGTGAGCAGTTCTTC. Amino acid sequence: CASSLVGEQFF.

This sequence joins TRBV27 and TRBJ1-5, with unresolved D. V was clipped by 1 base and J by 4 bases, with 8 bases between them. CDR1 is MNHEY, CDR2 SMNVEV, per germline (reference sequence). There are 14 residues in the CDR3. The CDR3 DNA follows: TGTGCCAGCAGTTTATTCGCGGAGAATCAGCCCCAGCATTTT. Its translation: CASSLFAENQPQHF.

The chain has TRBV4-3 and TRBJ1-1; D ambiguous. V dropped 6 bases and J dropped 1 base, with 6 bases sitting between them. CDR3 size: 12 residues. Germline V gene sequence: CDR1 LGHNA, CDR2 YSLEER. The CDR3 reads CASRDRNTEAFF. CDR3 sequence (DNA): TGCGCCAGCAGGGACCGGAACACTGAAGCTTTCTTT.

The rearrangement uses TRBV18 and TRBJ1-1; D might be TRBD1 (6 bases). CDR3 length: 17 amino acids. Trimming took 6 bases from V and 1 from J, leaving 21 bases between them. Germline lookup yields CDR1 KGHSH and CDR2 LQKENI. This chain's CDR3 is CASSPWIQGGANTEAFF. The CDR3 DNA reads TGTGCCAGCTCGCCTTGGATACAGGGAGGCGCGAACACTGAAGCTTTCTTT.

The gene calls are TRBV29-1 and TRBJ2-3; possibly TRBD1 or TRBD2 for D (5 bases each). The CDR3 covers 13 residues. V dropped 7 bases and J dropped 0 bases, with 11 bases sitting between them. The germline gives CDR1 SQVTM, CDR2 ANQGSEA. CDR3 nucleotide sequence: TGCAGCGCTATTTGGGACAGCACAGATACGCAGTATTTT. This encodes CSAIWDSTDTQYF.

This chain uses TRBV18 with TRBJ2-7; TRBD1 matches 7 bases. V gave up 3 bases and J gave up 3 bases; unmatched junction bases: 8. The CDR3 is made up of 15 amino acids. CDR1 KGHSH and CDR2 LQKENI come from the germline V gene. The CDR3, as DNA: TGTGCCAGCTCACCCCTGACAGGGAGCTTCTACGAGCAGTACTTC. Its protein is CASSPLTGSFYEQYF.

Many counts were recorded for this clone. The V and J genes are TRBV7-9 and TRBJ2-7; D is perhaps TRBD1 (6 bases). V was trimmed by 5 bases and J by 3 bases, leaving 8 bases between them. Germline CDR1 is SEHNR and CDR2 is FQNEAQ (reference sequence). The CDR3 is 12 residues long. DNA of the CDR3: TGTGCCAGCAGCGCGACAGGCTACGAGCAGTACTTC. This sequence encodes CASSATGYEQYF.